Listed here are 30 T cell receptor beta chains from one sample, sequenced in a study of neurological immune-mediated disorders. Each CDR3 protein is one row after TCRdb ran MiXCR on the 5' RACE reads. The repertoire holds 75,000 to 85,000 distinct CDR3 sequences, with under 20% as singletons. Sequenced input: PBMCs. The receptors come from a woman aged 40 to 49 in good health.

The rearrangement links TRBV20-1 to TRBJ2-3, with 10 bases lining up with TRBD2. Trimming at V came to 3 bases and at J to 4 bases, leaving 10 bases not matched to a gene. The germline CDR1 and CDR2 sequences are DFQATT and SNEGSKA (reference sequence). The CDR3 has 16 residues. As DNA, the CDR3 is TGCAGTGCTAGTGTCCCACTAGCGGGACTCTCAGATACGCAGTATTTT. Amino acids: CSASVPLAGLSDTQYF.

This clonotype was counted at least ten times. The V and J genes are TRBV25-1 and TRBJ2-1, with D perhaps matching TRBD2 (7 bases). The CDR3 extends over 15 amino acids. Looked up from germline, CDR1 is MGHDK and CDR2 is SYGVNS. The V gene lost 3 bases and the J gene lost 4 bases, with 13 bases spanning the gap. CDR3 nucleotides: TGTGCCAGCAGTGAGGAGGGGGGGGGTTACAATGAGCAGTTCTTC. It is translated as CASSEEGGGYNEQFF.

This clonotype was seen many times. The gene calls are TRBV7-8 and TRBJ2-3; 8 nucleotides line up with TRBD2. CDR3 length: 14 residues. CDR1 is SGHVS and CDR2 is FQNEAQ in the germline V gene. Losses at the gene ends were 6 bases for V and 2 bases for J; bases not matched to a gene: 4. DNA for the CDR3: TGTGCCAGCAGTCGCGGGGGGTTCACAGATACGCAGTATTTT. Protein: CASSRGGFTDTQYF.

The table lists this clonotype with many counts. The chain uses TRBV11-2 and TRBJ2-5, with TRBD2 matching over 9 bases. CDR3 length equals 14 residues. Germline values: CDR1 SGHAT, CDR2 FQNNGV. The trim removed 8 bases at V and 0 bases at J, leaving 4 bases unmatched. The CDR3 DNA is TGTGCCAGCGCGGGGGGGGCCTACCAAGAGACCCAGTACTTC. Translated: CASAGGAYQETQYF.

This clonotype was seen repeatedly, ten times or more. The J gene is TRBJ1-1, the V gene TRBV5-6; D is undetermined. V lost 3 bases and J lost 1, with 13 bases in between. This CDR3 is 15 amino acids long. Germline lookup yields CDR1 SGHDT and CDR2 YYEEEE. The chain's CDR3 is CASSSPMQRNTEAFF. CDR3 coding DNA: TGTGCCAGCAGCTCCCCGATGCAGAGGAACACTGAAGCTTTCTTT.

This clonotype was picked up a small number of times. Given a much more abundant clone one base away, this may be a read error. This CDR3 is CSAREVNTDTQYF. The CDR3 nucleotides are TGCAGTGCTAGGGAGGTCAACACAGATACGCAGTATTTT. This sequence joins TRBV20-1 and TRBJ2-3; a weak D match, TRBD2 (5 bases). Germline lookup yields CDR1 DFQATT and CDR2 SNEGSKA (reference sequence). V lost 3 bases and J 2 bases, leaving 9 bases between the germline ends. This CDR3 contains 13 residues.

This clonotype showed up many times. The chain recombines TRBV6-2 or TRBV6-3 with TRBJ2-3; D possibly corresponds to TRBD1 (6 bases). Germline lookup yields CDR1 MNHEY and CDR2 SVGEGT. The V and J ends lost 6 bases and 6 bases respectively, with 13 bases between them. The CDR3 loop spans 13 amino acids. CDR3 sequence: CASSQGMRDTQYF. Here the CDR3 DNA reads TGTGCCAGCAGCCAGGGGATGAGGGATACGCAGTATTTT.

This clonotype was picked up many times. The CDR3 protein is CSVVGVSRQISYEQYF. The CDR3 DNA follows: TGCAGCGTTGTGGGGGTTTCGAGACAGATCTCCTACGAGCAGTACTTC. V is TRBV29-1 and J is TRBJ2-7; D may correspond to TRBD1 or TRBD2 (5 bases each). The V and J ends lost 4 bases and 0 bases respectively, with 19 bases between them. In germline, CDR1 is SQVTM, CDR2 ANQGSEA. This CDR3 contains 16 residues.

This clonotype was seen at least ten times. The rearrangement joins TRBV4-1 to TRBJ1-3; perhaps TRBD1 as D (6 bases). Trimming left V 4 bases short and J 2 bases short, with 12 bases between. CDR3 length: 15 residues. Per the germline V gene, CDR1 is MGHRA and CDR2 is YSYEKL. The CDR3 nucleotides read TGCGCCAGCAGCCCGATGACAGGAACTGGAAACACCATATATTTT. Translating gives CASSPMTGTGNTIYF.

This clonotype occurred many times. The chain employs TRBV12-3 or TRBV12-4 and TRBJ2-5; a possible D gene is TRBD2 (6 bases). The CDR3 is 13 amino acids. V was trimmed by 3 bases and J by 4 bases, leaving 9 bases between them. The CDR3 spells CASSFAGRETQYF. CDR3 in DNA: TGTGCCAGCAGTTTTGCGGGGCGAGAGACCCAGTACTTC.

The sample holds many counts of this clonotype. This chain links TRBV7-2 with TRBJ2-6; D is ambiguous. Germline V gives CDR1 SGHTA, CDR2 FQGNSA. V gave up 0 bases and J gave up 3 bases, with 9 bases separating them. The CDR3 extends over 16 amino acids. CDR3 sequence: CASSLATNIGANVLTF. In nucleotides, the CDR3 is TGTGCCAGCAGCTTAGCGACCAACATTGGGGCCAACGTCCTGACTTTC.

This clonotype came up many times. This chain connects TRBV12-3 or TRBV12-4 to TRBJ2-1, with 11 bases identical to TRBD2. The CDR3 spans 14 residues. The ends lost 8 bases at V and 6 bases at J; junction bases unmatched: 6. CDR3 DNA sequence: TGTGCCAGCTCACTAGCGGGGGACCTCAATGAGCAGTTCTTC. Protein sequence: CASSLAGDLNEQFF.

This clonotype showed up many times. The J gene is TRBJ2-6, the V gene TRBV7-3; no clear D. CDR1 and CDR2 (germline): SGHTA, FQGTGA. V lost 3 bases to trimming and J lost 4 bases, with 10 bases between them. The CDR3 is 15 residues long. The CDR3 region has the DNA TGTGCCAGCAGCTTTGCCTCTCCCGGGGCCAACGTCCTGACTTTC. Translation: CASSFASPGANVLTF. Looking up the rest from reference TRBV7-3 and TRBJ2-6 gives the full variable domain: GAGVSQTPSNKVTEKGKYVELRCDPISGHTALYWYRQSLGQGPEFLIYFQGTGAADDSGLPNDRFFAVRPEGSVSTLKIQRTERGDSAVYLCASSFASPGANVLTFGAGSRLTVL.

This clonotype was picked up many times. The CDR3 sequence: CSAAQAGGVNGYTF. Here the CDR3 DNA reads TGCAGTGCGGCCCAGGCAGGGGGCGTAAATGGCTACACCTTC. The chain combines TRBV20-1 with TRBJ1-2, with TRBD1 matching over 8 bases. The CDR3 totals 14 residues. Germline CDR1 and CDR2: DFQATT and SNEGSKA (reference sequence). V gave up 6 bases and J gave up 6 bases; unmatched junction bases: 12.

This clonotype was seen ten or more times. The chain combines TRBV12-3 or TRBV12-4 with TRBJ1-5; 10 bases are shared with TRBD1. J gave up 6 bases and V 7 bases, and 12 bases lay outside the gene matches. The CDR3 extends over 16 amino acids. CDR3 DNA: TGTGCCAGCACTTCCTTGGGGACAGGGGAGGGTCAGCCCCAGCATTTT. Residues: CASTSLGTGEGQPQHF.

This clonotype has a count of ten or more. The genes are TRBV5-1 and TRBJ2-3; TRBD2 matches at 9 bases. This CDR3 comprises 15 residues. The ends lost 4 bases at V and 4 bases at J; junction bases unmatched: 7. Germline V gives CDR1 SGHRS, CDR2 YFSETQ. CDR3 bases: TGCGCCAGCAGCCCTCTAGCGGGGCCCCCAGATACGCAGTATTTT. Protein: CASSPLAGPPDTQYF.

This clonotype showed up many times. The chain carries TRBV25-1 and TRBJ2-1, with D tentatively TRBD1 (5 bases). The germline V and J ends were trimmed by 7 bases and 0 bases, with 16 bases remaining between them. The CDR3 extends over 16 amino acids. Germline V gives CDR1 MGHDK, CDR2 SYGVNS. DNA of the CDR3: TGTGCCAGCAAGTCGGCTCACAGGAGCTCCTACAATGAGCAGTTCTTC. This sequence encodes CASKSAHRSSYNEQFF.

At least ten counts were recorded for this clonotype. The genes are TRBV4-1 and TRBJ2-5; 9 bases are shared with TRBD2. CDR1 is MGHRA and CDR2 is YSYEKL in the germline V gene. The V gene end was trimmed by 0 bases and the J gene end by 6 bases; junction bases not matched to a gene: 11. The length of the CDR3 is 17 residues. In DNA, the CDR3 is TGCGCCAGCAGCCAAGAGCCAAGAGCGGGGGGCGGGAAGACCCAGTACTTC. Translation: CASSQEPRAGGGKTQYF.

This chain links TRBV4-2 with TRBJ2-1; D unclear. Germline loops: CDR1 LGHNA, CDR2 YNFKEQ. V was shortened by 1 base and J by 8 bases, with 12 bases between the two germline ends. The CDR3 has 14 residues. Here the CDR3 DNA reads TGTGCCAGCAGCCAAGCGCGAGGCGTACATGAGCAGTTCTTC. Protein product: CASSQARGVHEQFF.

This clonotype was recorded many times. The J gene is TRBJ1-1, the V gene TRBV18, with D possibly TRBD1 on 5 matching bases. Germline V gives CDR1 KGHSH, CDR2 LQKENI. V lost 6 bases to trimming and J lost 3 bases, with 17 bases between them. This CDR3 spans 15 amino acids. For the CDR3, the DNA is TGTGCCAGCTCCCCCATGGACACAGCCTACACTGAAGCTTTCTTT. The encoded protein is CASSPMDTAYTEAFF.

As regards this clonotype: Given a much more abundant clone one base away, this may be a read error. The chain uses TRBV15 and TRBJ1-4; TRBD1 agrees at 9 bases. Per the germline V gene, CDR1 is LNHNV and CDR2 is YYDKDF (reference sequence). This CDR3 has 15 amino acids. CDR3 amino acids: CATNRPGQGSEKLFF. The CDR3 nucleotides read TGTGCCACCAACAGACCGGGACAGGGAAGCGAAAAACTGTTTTTT.

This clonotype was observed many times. The CDR3 sequence is CSVVETNTGELFF. DNA of the CDR3: TGCAGCGTTGTTGAGACGAACACCGGGGAGCTGTTTTTT. The chain has TRBV29-1 and TRBJ2-2; no clear D gene. Germline values: CDR1 SQVTM, CDR2 ANQGSEA. Trimming shortened V by 4 bases and J by 0 bases, and 6 bases separated the two germline ends. The CDR3 runs to 13 residues.

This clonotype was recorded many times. CDR3 DNA: TGTGCCAGCAGTTACTCACAGGCCAATGAGCAGTTCTTC. It codes for CASSYSQANEQFF. The chain uses TRBV27 and TRBJ2-1; possibly TRBD1 for D (5 bases). Germline loops: CDR1 MNHEY, CDR2 SMNVEV (reference sequence). The CDR3 is made up of 13 amino acids. The V end lost 4 bases, the J end lost 6 bases, and 10 bases lay between the germline ends.

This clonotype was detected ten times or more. This chain's CDR3 is CASSLVSGGAAYGYTF. The DNA of the CDR3 is TGTGCCAGCAGCTTAGTGTCGGGGGGCGCTGCATATGGCTACACCTTC. The chain joins TRBV7-8 to TRBJ1-2; TRBD1 might be the D (6 bases). Per the germline V gene, CDR1 is SGHVS and CDR2 is FQNEAQ. This CDR3 contains 16 residues. Trimming took off 1 base at V and 5 bases at J, with 17 bases between the two ends.

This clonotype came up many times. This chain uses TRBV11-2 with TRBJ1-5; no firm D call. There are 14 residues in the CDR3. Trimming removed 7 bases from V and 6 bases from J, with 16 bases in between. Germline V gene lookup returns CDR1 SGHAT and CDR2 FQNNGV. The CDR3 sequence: CASIGPFGGQPQHF. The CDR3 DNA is TGTGCCAGCATAGGACCTTTCGGAGGTCAGCCCCAGCATTTT.

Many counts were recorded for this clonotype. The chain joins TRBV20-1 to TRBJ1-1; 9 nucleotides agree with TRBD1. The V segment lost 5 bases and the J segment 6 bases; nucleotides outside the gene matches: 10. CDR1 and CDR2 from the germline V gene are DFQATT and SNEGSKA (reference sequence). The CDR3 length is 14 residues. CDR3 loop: CSAPRDRVGAEAFF. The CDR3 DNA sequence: TGCAGTGCTCCCCGGGACAGGGTGGGAGCTGAAGCTTTCTTT.

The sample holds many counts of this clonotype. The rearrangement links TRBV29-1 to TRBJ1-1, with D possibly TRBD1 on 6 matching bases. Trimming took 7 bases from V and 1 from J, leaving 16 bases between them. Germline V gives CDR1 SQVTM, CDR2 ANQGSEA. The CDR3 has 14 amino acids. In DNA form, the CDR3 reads TGCAGCGGGGGGGCAGGGGAGGAGAACACTGAAGCTTTCTTT. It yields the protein CSGGAGEENTEAFF.

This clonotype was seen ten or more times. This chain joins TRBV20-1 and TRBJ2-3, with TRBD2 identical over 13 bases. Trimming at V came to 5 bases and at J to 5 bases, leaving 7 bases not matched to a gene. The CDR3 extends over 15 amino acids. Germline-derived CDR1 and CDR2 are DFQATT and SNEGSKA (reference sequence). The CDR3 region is CSALGLAGSGDTQYF. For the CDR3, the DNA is TGCAGTGCTTTGGGACTAGCGGGGTCGGGAGATACGCAGTATTTT.

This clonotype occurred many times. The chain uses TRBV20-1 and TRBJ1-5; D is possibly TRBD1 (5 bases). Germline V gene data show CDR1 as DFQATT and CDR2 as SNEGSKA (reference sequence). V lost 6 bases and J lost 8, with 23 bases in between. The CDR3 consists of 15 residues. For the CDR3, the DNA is TGCAGTGCCCTAGTCGAGACGGGGGTTTACGAGCCCCAGCATTTT. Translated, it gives CSALVETGVYEPQHF.

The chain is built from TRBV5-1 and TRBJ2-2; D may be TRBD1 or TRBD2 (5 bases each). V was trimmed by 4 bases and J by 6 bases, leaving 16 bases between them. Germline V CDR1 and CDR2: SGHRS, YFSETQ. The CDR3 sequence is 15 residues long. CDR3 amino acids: CASSLGEGTSGELFF. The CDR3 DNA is TGCGCCAGCAGCCTCGGTGAGGGGACCTCCGGGGAGCTGTTTTTT.